The next 6 T cell receptor beta chains were all read from a single sample in a study of blood T cell repertoires in COVID-19. Generated by immunoSEQ multiplex PCR, the TCRdb table keeps only in-frame clones and is missing some. The sample records about 270,000 clones, over 75% being singletons. The specimen sequenced was peripheral blood. The receptors were sampled from a human donor in a cohort sampled during active COVID-19.

The chain is built from TRBV9 and TRBJ2-1; 9 bases agree with TRBD1. The CDR3 totals 15 residues. The germline V gene encodes CDR1 SGDLS and CDR2 YYNGEE. The ends lost 3 bases at V and 5 bases at J; junction bases unmatched: 6. CDR3 nucleotide sequence: TGTGCCAGCAGCGAGGGACAGGGATTGGACAATGAGCAGTTCTTC. This codes for CASSEGQGLDNEQFF. Based on the CDR3 plus reference TRBV9 and TRBJ2-1, the full variable domain is DSGVTQTPKHLITATGQRVTLRCSPRSGDLSVYWYQQSLDQGLQFLIQYYNGEERAKGNILERFSAQQFPDLHSELNLSSLELGDSALYFCASSEGQGLDNEQFFGPGTRLTVL.

The chain has TRBV19 and TRBJ2-4, with 7 bases matching TRBD1. CDR3 length: 14 residues. The germline V gene encodes CDR1 LNHDA and CDR2 SQIVND (reference sequence). After removal of 9 bases from V and 4 bases from J, the junction contained 9 bases not matched to a gene. Here the CDR3 reads CASTRDSLKNIQYF. CDR3 nucleotides: TGTGCCAGCACCCGGGACAGCTTAAAAAACATTCAGTACTTC.

This chain uses TRBV10-3 with TRBJ2-5; D possibly corresponds to TRBD1 (5 bases). V shed 6 bases and J shed 2 bases, with 10 bases lying between them. This CDR3 region has 13 residues. Germline values: CDR1 ENHRY, CDR2 SYGVKD. CDR3 nucleotide sequence: TGTGCCATCAGCCCCGGACAACAAGAGACCCAGTACTTC. It translates to CAISPGQQETQYF.

J is TRBJ2-1 and V is TRBV3-1 (or the pseudogene TRBV3-2); D is unresolved. V dropped 2 bases and J dropped 5 bases, with 10 bases sitting between them. Germline assignment: CDR1 LGHDT and CDR2 YNNKEL (reference sequence). This CDR3 has 14 residues. The CDR3 nucleotides read TGTGCCAGCAGCCAACGACTTAGCAACAATGAGCAGTTCTTC. It translates to CASSQRLSNNEQFF.

This clone was counted only a few times. Here the CDR3 reads CASSLDRAENNSPLHF. CDR3 DNA: TGCGCCAGCAGCTTGGACAGGGCCGAAAATAATTCACCCCTCCACTTT. This chain joins TRBV5-1 and TRBJ1-6; perhaps TRBD1 as D (6 bases). Germline lookup yields CDR1 SGHRS and CDR2 YFSETQ. The CDR3 sequence is 16 residues long. Trimming stripped 0 bases from V and 5 bases from J, with 12 bases between.

The genes are TRBV18 and TRBJ2-1; 9 bases are a match to TRBD2. V shed 6 bases, J shed 9 bases, and the junction held 12 bases outside the gene matches. Germline values: CDR1 KGHSH, CDR2 LQKENI. The CDR3 covers 15 residues. CDR3 DNA sequence: TGTGCCAGCTCCCCCAGCAGCGGGAGGTTCGGTGAGCAGTTCTTC. Protein sequence: CASSPSSGRFGEQFF.